This TCR beta chain was sequenced for a study of OX40 agonist ivuxolimab in advanced cancers. The protocol was immunoSEQ multiplex PCR, while the TCRdb copy is restricted to in-frame clones and leaves out a portion. The sample holds some 20,000 clones, 80% to 85% seen once. This material consisted of CD4+ or CD8+ T cells sorted from blood, taken in a trial of the OX40 agonist ivuxolimab. This TCR was sampled from an adult with an advanced solid tumor such as melanoma, head and neck, liver or kidney cancer.

CDR3 nucleotides: TGTGCCAGCAGTTTGTCGGGGAGCTCTGGGGCCAACGTCCTGACTTTC. Amino acids: CASSLSGSSGANVLTF. The chain has TRBV28 and TRBJ2-6, with a weak D call TRBD2 (5 bases). Trimming pared 3 bases from V and 0 bases from J, leaving 9 bases between. The CDR3 consists of 16 residues. Germline assignment: CDR1 MDHEN and CDR2 SYDVKM. Based on the CDR3 plus reference TRBV28 and TRBJ2-6, the full variable domain is DVKVTQSSRYLVKRTGEKVFLECVQDMDHENMFWYRQDPGLGLRLIYFSYDVKMKEKGDIPEGYSVSREKKERFSLILESASTNQTSMYLCASSLSGSSGANVLTFGAGSRLTVL.